The 6 T cell receptor beta chains below come from one sample, sequenced in a study of blood T cell repertoires in COVID-19. The protocol was immunoSEQ multiplex PCR, while the TCRdb copy is restricted to in-frame clones and leaves out a portion. The sample records around 400,000 clones, around 87% being singletons. The sequenced sample was peripheral blood. Every receptor here comes from a woman aged 55-69 years with COVID-19, enrolled during active disease.

This chain links TRBV24-1 with TRBJ2-1, with 7 bases aligning to TRBD1. The J segment lost 5 bases and the V segment lost 5 bases, leaving 8 bases of the junction unmatched. The CDR3 spans 15 residues. Looked up from germline, CDR1 is KGHDR and CDR2 is SFDVKD. In nucleotides, the CDR3 is TGTGCCACCAGTGGCCCAGGGGGTCAGCACAATGAGCAGTTCTTC. Protein product: CATSGPGGQHNEQFF.

The V call is TRBV11-2, the J call TRBJ1-1; D not certain. Germline assignment: CDR1 SGHAT and CDR2 FQNNGV. This CDR3 is 14 amino acids long. Between the trimmed V and J ends, which lost 5 bases and 0 bases, there was a span of 10 bases. CDR3 coding DNA: TGTGCCAGCAGCCCGGGGTGGCTGAACACTGAAGCTTTCTTT. Protein product: CASSPGWLNTEAFF.

The chain carries TRBV18 and TRBJ1-5; D is undetermined. V was pared by 5 bases and J by 4 bases, with 18 bases between. The CDR3 is made up of 16 amino acids. Germline V CDR1 and CDR2: KGHSH, LQKENI. CDR3 nucleotide sequence: TGTGCCAGCTCATCTACCACGGCGCGGATAAATCAGCCCCAGCATTTT. Its protein product is CASSSTTARINQPQHF. Supplemented by reference TRBV18 and TRBJ1-5, the full variable domain reads NAGVMQNPRHLVRRRGQEARLRCSPMKGHSHVYWYRQLPEEGLKFMVYLQKENIIDESGMPKERFSAEFPKEGPSILRIQQVVRGDSAAYFCASSSTTARINQPQHFGDGTRLSIL.

The gene calls are TRBV2 and TRBJ2-7; a possible D gene is TRBD2 (5 bases). The CDR3 is 14 residues long. V lost 6 bases, J lost 2 bases, and 14 bases lay in between. Germline CDR1 SNHLY, CDR2 FYNNEI. The CDR3 coding sequence is TGTGCCAGCAGGATTTCAAGGGAGACCTACGAGCAGTACTTC. Translating it yields CASRISRETYEQYF. Full variable domain (missing parts from reference TRBV2 and TRBJ2-7): EPEVTQTPSHQVTQMGQEVILRCVPISNHLYFYWYRQILGQKVEFLVSFYNNEISEKSEIFDDQFSVERPDGSNFTLKIRSTKLEDSAMYFCASRISRETYEQYFGPGTRLTVT.

J is TRBJ2-2 and V is TRBV5-1, with TRBD1 matching 7 bases. This CDR3 has 15 amino acids. The trim removed 0 bases at V and 8 bases at J, leaving 7 bases unmatched. Germline loops: CDR1 SGHRS, CDR2 YFSETQ. This CDR3 is CASSLEGQPLGELFF. Here the CDR3 DNA reads TGCGCCAGCAGCTTGGAGGGACAGCCTTTGGGGGAGCTGTTTTTT.

Written as DNA, the CDR3 is TGTGCCAGCAGTCCCAATCCCACCGGGATCTCTGAAGCTTTCTTT. Translated, it gives CASSPNPTGISEAFF. This chain joins TRBV27 and TRBJ1-1; D gene uncertain. This CDR3 is built from 15 residues. Germline loops: CDR1 MNHEY, CDR2 SMNVEV (reference sequence). The germline V and J ends were trimmed by 5 bases and 6 bases, with 19 bases remaining between them.